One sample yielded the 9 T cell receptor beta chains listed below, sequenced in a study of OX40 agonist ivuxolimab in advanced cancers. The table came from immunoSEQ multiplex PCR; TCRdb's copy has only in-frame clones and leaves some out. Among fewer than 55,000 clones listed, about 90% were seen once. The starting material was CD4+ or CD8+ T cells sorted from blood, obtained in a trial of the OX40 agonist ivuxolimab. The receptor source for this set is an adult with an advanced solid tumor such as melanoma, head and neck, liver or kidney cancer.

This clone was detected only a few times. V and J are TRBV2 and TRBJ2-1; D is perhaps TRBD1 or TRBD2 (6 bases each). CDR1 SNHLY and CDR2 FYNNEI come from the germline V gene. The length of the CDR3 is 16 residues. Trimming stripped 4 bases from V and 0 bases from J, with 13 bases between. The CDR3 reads CASSGGAGSSYNEQFF. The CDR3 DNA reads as TGTGCCAGCAGTGGGGGGGCGGGGAGCTCCTACAATGAGCAGTTCTTC.

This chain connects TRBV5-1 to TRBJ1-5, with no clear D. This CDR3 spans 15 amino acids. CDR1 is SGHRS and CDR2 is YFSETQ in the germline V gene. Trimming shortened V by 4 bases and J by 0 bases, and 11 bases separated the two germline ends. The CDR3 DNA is TGCGCCAGCAGCCCGTCAACGGATAGCAATCAGCCCCAGCATTTT. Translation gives CASSPSTDSNQPQHF.

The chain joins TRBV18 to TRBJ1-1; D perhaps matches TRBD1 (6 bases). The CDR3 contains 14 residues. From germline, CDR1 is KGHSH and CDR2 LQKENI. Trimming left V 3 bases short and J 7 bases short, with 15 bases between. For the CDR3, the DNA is TGTGCCAGCTCACCTCCGACAGGAAGGGGTGAAGCTTTCTTT. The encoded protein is CASSPPTGRGEAFF.

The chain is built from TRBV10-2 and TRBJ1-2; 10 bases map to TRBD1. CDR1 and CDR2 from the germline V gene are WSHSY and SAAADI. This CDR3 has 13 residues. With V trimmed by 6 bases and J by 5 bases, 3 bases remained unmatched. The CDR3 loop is CASSPGQGYGYTF. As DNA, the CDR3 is TGCGCCAGCAGCCCGGGACAGGGGTATGGCTACACCTTC.

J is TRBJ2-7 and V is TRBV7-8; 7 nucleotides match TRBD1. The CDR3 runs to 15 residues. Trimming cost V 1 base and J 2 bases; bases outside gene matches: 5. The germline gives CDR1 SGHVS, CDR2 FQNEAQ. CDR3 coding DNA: TGTGCCAGCAGCTTAGTTGAAGGACAGGCCTACGAGCAGTACTTC. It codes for CASSLVEGQAYEQYF.

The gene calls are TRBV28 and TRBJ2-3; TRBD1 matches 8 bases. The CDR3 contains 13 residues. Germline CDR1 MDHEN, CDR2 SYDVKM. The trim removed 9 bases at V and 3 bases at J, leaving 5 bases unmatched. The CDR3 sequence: CASLQGGTDTQYF. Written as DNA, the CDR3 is TGTGCCAGTCTACAGGGGGGTACAGATACGCAGTATTTT. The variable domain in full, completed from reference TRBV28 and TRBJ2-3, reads DVKVTQSSRYLVKRTGEKVFLECVQDMDHENMFWYRQDPGLGLRLIYFSYDVKMKEKGDIPEGYSVSREKKERFSLILESASTNQTSMYLCASLQGGTDTQYFGPGTRLTVL.

CDR3 bases: TGTGCCAGCAGGCAACACAGAGCAGCTAAAAACATTCAGTACTTC. It yields the protein CASRQHRAAKNIQYF. This chain joins TRBV21-1 and TRBJ2-4; the DNA was not compared with TRBD1, the D call given in the table. TRBV21-1 is termed a pseudogene. The CDR3 is made up of 15 amino acids.

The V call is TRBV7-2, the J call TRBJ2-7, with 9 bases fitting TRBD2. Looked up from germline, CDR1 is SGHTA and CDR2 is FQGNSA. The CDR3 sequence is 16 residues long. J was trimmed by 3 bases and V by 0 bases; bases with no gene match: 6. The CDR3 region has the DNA TGTGCCAGCAGCTTAGCGCCTAGCGGGACCTTCTACGAGCAGTACTTC. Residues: CASSLAPSGTFYEQYF.

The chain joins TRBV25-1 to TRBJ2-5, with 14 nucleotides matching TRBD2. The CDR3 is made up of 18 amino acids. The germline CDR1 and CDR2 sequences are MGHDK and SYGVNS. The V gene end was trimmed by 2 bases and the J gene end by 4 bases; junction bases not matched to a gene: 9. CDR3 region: CASSEAGGTSGSRETQYF. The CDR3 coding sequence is TGTGCCAGCAGTGAAGCGGGGGGGACTAGCGGGAGTCGAGAGACCCAGTACTTC.